The present entry profiles one TCR beta chain with its context. Its antigen is undetermined. The sample is drawn from a study of cytomegalovirus exposure and HLA in healthy donors. Study at large: There were 70 million to 95 million unique TCRs (from HLA-typed donors) in an early data release. Study-level findings and limits: The study had only CMV serostatus as immune exposure information.

The CDR3 length is 14 residues. The junction had 0 bases not matched to a gene; V was cut back by 1 base and J by 1 base. Per the germline V gene, CDR1 is SGHVS and CDR2 is FQNEAQ. Primers for the PCR totalled 60 Vbeta and 13 Jbeta. Measured with immunoSEQ multiplex PCR; TCRdb has only the in-frame clones, and not every one. The sample holds tens of thousands of clones, around 75% seen once. Sequenced: PBMCs. The clonotype originates from a man aged 55 to 69 in good health and CMV-seropositive. V is TRBV7-8 and J is TRBJ1-1, with 7 nucleotides matching TRBD1. CDR3 residues: CASSLGQGNTEAFF. The CDR3 DNA is TGTGCCAGCAGCTTAGGACAGGGGAACACTGAAGCTTTCTTT.